A selection of T cell receptor beta chains follows, all from one sample in a study of radiotherapy plus CTLA-4 blockade in lung cancer. Sequencing was performed with immunoSEQ multiplex PCR; in TCRdb, only in-frame clones are kept and a portion is missing. The table has 80,000 or so clones, 84% seen once. Specimen: peripheral blood, collected from a patient treated with radiotherapy plus ipilimumab. Every receptor here comes from a human donor with non-small cell lung cancer who had stable disease on radiotherapy plus ipilimumab. Each CDR3 is given with its conserved first and last residue. The order of the fields is J gene, V gene, D gene, clone size, CDR3 protein, CDR3 DNA. A D gene is named only where the DNA matches it firmly. Size is stated for part of the rows, as once, few or many counts, or as a class when the clone is expanded.

J gene: TRBJ1-2; V gene: TRBV5-4; D gene: NA; clone size: once; CDR3 protein: CASSLGQFNYGYTF; CDR3 DNA: TGTGCCAGCAGCTTGGGACAATTTAACTATGGCTACACCTTC
J gene: TRBJ2-7; V gene: TRBV27; D gene: TRBD1; clone size: NA; CDR3 protein: CASSYGTGTYEQYF; CDR3 DNA: TGTGCCAGCAGTTATGGGACAGGGACCTACGAGCAGTACTTC
J gene: TRBJ2-5; V gene: TRBV9; D gene: TRBD1; clone size: once; CDR3 protein: CASSVGSRGRQETQYF; CDR3 DNA: TGTGCCAGCAGCGTAGGGAGCAGGGGGCGGCAAGAGACCCAGTACTTC
J gene: TRBJ2-5; V gene: TRBV7-2; D gene: NA; clone size: NA; CDR3 protein: CASTTGQSAGAQETQYF; CDR3 DNA: TGTGCCAGCACCACCGGGCAGTCGGCGGGGGCTCAAGAGACCCAGTACTTC
J gene: TRBJ1-5; V gene: TRBV18; D gene: TRBD1; clone size: NA; CDR3 protein: CASSPGQASNQPQHF; CDR3 DNA: TGTGCCAGCTCGCCGGGACAGGCTAGCAATCAGCCCCAGCATTTT
J gene: TRBJ2-5; V gene: TRBV9; D gene: NA; clone size: NA; CDR3 protein: CASSRAHSAQEGETQYF; CDR3 DNA: TGTGCCAGCAGCAGAGCTCACTCTGCCCAGGAGGGAGAGACCCAGTACTTC
J gene: TRBJ2-1; V gene: TRBV7-3; D gene: TRBD2; clone size: NA; CDR3 protein: CASSNERIAGVNEQFF; CDR3 DNA: TGTGCCAGCAGCAATGAAAGAATAGCGGGGGTCAATGAGCAGTTCTTC
J gene: TRBJ2-5; V gene: TRBV5-1; D gene: TRBD2; clone size: NA; CDR3 protein: CASSLTAGVGETQYF; CDR3 DNA: TGCGCCAGCAGCTTAACAGCGGGAGTGGGGGAGACCCAGTACTTC
J gene: TRBJ1-5; V gene: TRBV6-5; D gene: NA; clone size: NA; CDR3 protein: CASTPASNQPQHF; CDR3 DNA: TGTGCCAGCACCCCGGCTAGCAATCAGCCCCAGCATTTT
J gene: TRBJ1-2; V gene: TRBV6-4; D gene: NA; clone size: NA; CDR3 protein: CASSPSGGDYGYTF; CDR3 DNA: TGTGCCAGCAGTCCGTCCGGGGGGGACTATGGCTACACCTTC
J gene: TRBJ1-5; V gene: TRBV5-6; D gene: NA; clone size: NA; CDR3 protein: CASSQNGGVNNQPQHF; CDR3 DNA: TGTGCCAGCAGCCAAAATGGAGGGGTAAACAATCAGCCCCAGCATTTT
J gene: TRBJ1-2; V gene: TRBV12-5; D gene: TRBD1; clone size: once; CDR3 protein: CASGLEGTGNGYTF; CDR3 DNA: TGTGCTAGTGGTTTGGAAGGGACAGGGAATGGCTACACCTTC
J gene: TRBJ1-6; V gene: TRBV6-1; D gene: TRBD1; clone size: NA; CDR3 protein: CASRKTGANSPLHF; CDR3 DNA: TGTGCCAGCAGAAAGACAGGGGCGAATTCACCCCTCCACTTT
J gene: TRBJ2-1; V gene: TRBV7-9; D gene: NA; clone size: NA; CDR3 protein: CASSPTGGIYNEQFF; CDR3 DNA: TGTGCCAGCAGCCCTACGGGGGGCATCTACAATGAGCAGTTCTTC
J gene: TRBJ2-7; V gene: TRBV5-6; D gene: TRBD1; clone size: NA; CDR3 protein: CASSVGTGGEQYF; CDR3 DNA: TGTGCCAGCAGCGTCGGGACAGGGGGCGAGCAGTACTTC
J gene: TRBJ2-7; V gene: TRBV28; D gene: TRBD2; clone size: NA; CDR3 protein: CASSSGAGARASSYEQYF; CDR3 DNA: TGTGCCAGCAGTTCAGGAGCGGGGGCACGGGCCTCGTCCTACGAGCAGTACTTC
J gene: TRBJ2-5; V gene: TRBV10-2; D gene: TRBD1; clone size: NA; CDR3 protein: CASGQGQETQYF; CDR3 DNA: TGCGCCAGCGGACAGGGTCAAGAGACCCAGTACTTC
J gene: TRBJ2-3; V gene: TRBV19; D gene: NA; clone size: NA; CDR3 protein: CASSLSLTQYF; CDR3 DNA: TGTGCCAGTAGCCTTTCCCTTACGCAGTATTTT
J gene: TRBJ2-5; V gene: TRBV28; D gene: NA; clone size: once; CDR3 protein: CASRRDTAQETQYF; CDR3 DNA: TGTGCCAGCAGACGGGACACCGCCCAAGAGACCCAGTACTTC
J gene: TRBJ1-1; V gene: TRBV28; D gene: NA; clone size: NA; CDR3 protein: CASSLYGVLDAEAFF; CDR3 DNA: TGTGCCAGCAGTTTATATGGGGTCCTGGACGCTGAAGCTTTCTTT
J gene: TRBJ1-6; V gene: TRBV5-4; D gene: NA; clone size: NA; CDR3 protein: CASSLDVGGNNSPLHF; CDR3 DNA: TGTGCCAGCAGCTTGGACGTCGGGGGCAATAATTCACCCCTCCACTTT
J gene: TRBJ2-5; V gene: TRBV15; D gene: TRBD2; clone size: NA; CDR3 protein: CATSRDLAGKETQYF; CDR3 DNA: TGTGCCACCAGCAGAGATTTAGCGGGGAAAGAGACCCAGTACTTC